This T cell receptor beta chain appears in the sequencing data of a study of T cells after yellow fever vaccination. Study findings and constraints: Clones that expanded after primary vaccination mostly reappeared after the booster (96% CD4, roughly 87% CD8). In FACS-sorted repertoires, abundant clonotypes from the bulk population could appear as contaminants.

On this clonotype: The target antigen is unknown.

CDR3 size: 13 residues. Trimming removed 6 bases from V and 6 bases from J, with 15 bases in between. Germline assignment: CDR1 MRHNA and CDR2 SNTAGT. The authors made TCR cDNA by 5'RACE template switching, adding a universal primer site and UMIs. TCRdb redid the calling of the 5' RACE reads with MiXCR, one entry per CDR3 protein. The sample lists some 400,000 distinct CDR3 sequences, around 20% occurring once. The receptor comes from a man between 18 and 35 years old who received the YFV17D yellow fever vaccine. This sequence joins TRBV6-4 and TRBJ2-7, with D possibly TRBD2 on 5 matching bases. Sequences were derived from PBMCs, sampled before the yellow fever booster vaccination. Here the CDR3 reads CASSLDSVGEQYF. The CDR3 coding sequence is TGTGCCAGCAGCTTGGACTCGGTCGGCGAGCAGTACTTC.